Below are 22 T cell receptor beta chains sequenced from a single sample in a study of cytomegalovirus exposure and HLA in healthy donors. Primers for the PCR totalled 60 Vbeta and 13 Jbeta. TCRdb's copy holds only in-frame clones and misses some; the assay was immunoSEQ multiplex PCR. The sample includes 110,000 or so clones, about three quarters of them seen just once. The sample consisted of PBMCs. These receptors came from a woman in her 40s in good health and CMV-seropositive.

This clone has just a few counts. The CDR3 nucleotides read TGTGCCATCAGTCAGGGGTACGAGCAGTACTTC. As protein: CAISQGYEQYF. The chain couples TRBV10-3 to TRBJ2-7; tentatively, D is TRBD1 (6 bases). Trimming removed 5 bases at V and 4 bases at J, with 6 bases between. From germline, CDR1 is ENHRY and CDR2 SYGVKD. The length of the CDR3 is 11 residues.

Comment on this clone: Mismatch with germline at one junction end may stem from a read error. The chain is built from TRBV7-9 and TRBJ2-7; D possibly corresponds to TRBD1 (6 bases). Germline loops: CDR1 SEHNR, CDR2 FQNEAQ (reference sequence). The CDR3 loop spans 15 amino acids. In nucleotides, the CDR3 is TGTTCCAGCAGCTCCACCCCCAGGGGCACCTACGAGCAGTACTTC. Residues: CSSSSTPRGTYEQYF.

This clone has only a few counts. V usage is TRBV11-3 and J usage is TRBJ2-7, with 8 bases fitting TRBD1. J was trimmed by 3 bases and V by 3 bases; bases with no gene match: 7. The CDR3 is 15 residues long. In germline, CDR1 is SGHNT, CDR2 YENEEA. CDR3 in DNA: TGTGCCAGCAGCTTGGAGGACAGGGAAATCTACGAGCAGTACTTC. Amino acids: CASSLEDREIYEQYF. The full variable domain, completed using reference TRBV11-3 and TRBJ2-7, is EAGVVQSPRYKIIEKKQPVAFWCNPISGHNTLYWYLQNLGQGPELLIRYENEEAVDDSQLPKDRFSAERLKGVDSTLKIQPAELGDSAVYLCASSLEDREIYEQYFGPGTRLTVT.

The rearrangement joins TRBV6-5 to TRBJ1-6, with a possible D match to TRBD1 (5 bases). CDR3 length equals 15 residues. The germline V gene has CDR1 MNHEY and CDR2 SVGAGI. Trimming stripped 0 bases from V and 7 bases from J, with 10 bases between. DNA for the CDR3: TGTGCCAGCAGTTACTCCGGGACTGGGAATTCACCCCTCCACTTT. This gives the protein CASSYSGTGNSPLHF.

This chain connects TRBV5-1 to TRBJ1-6, with TRBD1 matching over 12 bases. Germline V gene data show CDR1 as SGHRS and CDR2 as YFSETQ. V was pared by 4 bases and J by 7 bases, with 9 bases of the junction left unmatched. This CDR3 comprises 17 residues. In nucleotides, the CDR3 is TGCGCCAGCAGCGATCCGGGACAGGGGGCGCGGAATTCACCCCTCCACTTT. It codes for CASSDPGQGARNSPLHF.

The rearrangement joins TRBV28 to TRBJ2-5; D not certain. CDR1 is MDHEN, CDR2 SYDVKM, per germline. This CDR3 is 14 amino acids long. V was clipped by 1 base and J by 2 bases, with 8 bases between them. CDR3 in DNA: TGTGCCAGCAGTTTATTAGGCAGGCAAGAGACCCAGTACTTC. It codes for CASSLLGRQETQYF.

The V and J genes are TRBV9 and TRBJ1-1; D is unresolved. V lost 0 bases and J 2 bases, leaving 8 bases between the germline ends. The CDR3 consists of 14 residues. Per germline, CDR1 SGDLS and CDR2 YYNGEE. The CDR3 DNA is TGTGCCAGCAGCGTAGTGGGCAGCAACACTGAAGCTTTCTTT. Protein: CASSVVGSNTEAFF. Drawing the rest from reference TRBV9 and TRBJ1-1, the complete variable domain is DSGVTQTPKHLITATGQRVTLRCSPRSGDLSVYWYQQSLDQGLQFLIQYYNGEERAKGNILERFSAQQFPDLHSELNLSSLELGDSALYFCASSVVGSNTEAFFGQGTRLTVV.

The rearrangement links TRBV4-1 to TRBJ2-7, with 8 positions matching TRBD1. Germline-derived CDR1 and CDR2 are MGHRA and YSYEKL. The CDR3 spans 13 residues. V was pared by 7 bases and J by 5 bases, with 7 bases of the junction left unmatched. CDR3 amino acids: CASTGQGGDEQYF. CDR3 DNA sequence: TGCGCCAGCACCGGACAGGGAGGCGACGAGCAGTACTTC.

The sample holds one count of this clone. This chain uses TRBV6-1 with TRBJ1-6, with D perhaps matching TRBD1 (5 bases). The V gene's germline CDR1 is MNHNS and CDR2 SASEGT. V lost 4 bases, J lost 9 bases, and 16 bases lay in between. This CDR3 is built from 15 residues. The CDR3: CASSARDGYGSPLHF. CDR3 sequence (DNA): TGTGCCAGCAGTGCCAGGGATGGTTACGGTTCACCCCTCCACTTT.

The count of this clone is one. The rearrangement links TRBV25-1 to TRBJ2-7; TRBD1 matches 8 bases. The CDR3 is 15 amino acids. CDR1 and CDR2 (germline): MGHDK, SYGVNS. V lost 4 bases and J lost 3; bases outside the gene matches: 8. The CDR3 sequence: CASSAPGTGNYEQYF. For the CDR3, the DNA is TGTGCCAGCAGTGCCCCCGGGACAGGCAACTACGAGCAGTACTTC.

The chain uses TRBV7-9 and TRBJ1-1; 7 positions match TRBD1. Germline CDR1 reads SEHNR; CDR2 reads FQNEAQ (reference sequence). V trimming: 5 bases; J trimming: 4 bases; junction bases outside the gene matches: 7. The CDR3 loop spans 14 amino acids. CDR3 sequence reads: CASSTSGGSTEAFF. The CDR3 nucleotides are TGTGCCAGCAGCACTTCAGGGGGTTCCACTGAAGCTTTCTTT.

The chain combines TRBV11-3 with TRBJ2-7; 7 bases align to TRBD1. The J segment lost 4 bases and the V segment lost 0 bases, leaving 9 bases of the junction unmatched. CDR1 and CDR2 from the germline V gene are SGHNT and YENEEA. The CDR3 is made up of 16 amino acids. CDR3 bases: TGTGCCAGCAGCTTAGACCTCGACAGGGAAGGGTACGAGCAGTACTTC. This gives the protein CASSLDLDREGYEQYF.

V and J are TRBV28 and TRBJ1-1, with D maybe TRBD1 (6 bases). This CDR3 contains 14 residues. Germline assignment: CDR1 MDHEN and CDR2 SYDVKM. V lost 6 bases and J lost 1, with 12 bases in between. The DNA of the CDR3 is TGTGCCAGCAGCACCCTGGGGGCGAACACTGAAGCTTTCTTT. Its translation: CASSTLGANTEAFF.

The rearrangement uses TRBV5-5 and TRBJ1-2, with D perhaps matching TRBD1 (6 bases). Trimming removed 4 bases at V and 3 bases at J, with 13 bases between. Germline CDR1 reads SGHKS; CDR2 reads YYEKEE (reference sequence). There are 14 residues in the CDR3. As DNA, the CDR3 is TGTGCCAGCAGCCCGGGGGGCGACGACTATGGCTACACCTTC. Translated, it gives CASSPGGDDYGYTF. Full variable domain (rest looked up from reference TRBV5-5 and TRBJ1-2): DAGVTQSPTHLIKTRGQQVTLRCSPISGHKSVSWYQQVLGQGPQFIFQYYEKEERGRGNFPDRFSARQFPNYSSELNVNALLLGDSALYLCASSPGGDDYGYTFGSGTRLTVV.

The chain is built from TRBV7-2 and TRBJ2-2, with TRBD1 matching over 8 bases. With V trimmed by 7 bases and J by 4 bases, 8 bases remained unmatched. Germline V gene sequence: CDR1 SGHTA, CDR2 FQGNSA. The CDR3 has 15 amino acids. The CDR3 sequence: CASTIRGRITGELFF. In DNA form, the CDR3 reads TGTGCCAGCACCATCAGGGGGCGAATCACCGGGGAGCTGTTTTTT.

The chain carries TRBV21-1 and TRBJ2-5; the table's D call TRBD1 went unverified against the DNA. TRBV21-1 is shown as a pseudogene. The CDR3 totals 16 residues. The CDR3 protein is CASSKGGNREKETQYF. The CDR3 nucleotides read TGTGCCAGCAGCAAAGGGGGGAACAGGGAGAAAGAGACCCAGTACTTC.

The chain uses TRBV28 and TRBJ2-7; D remains unclear. Trimming took 8 bases from V and 3 from J, leaving 14 bases between them. Looked up from germline, CDR1 is MDHEN and CDR2 is SYDVKM. This CDR3 is built from 13 residues. The CDR3 DNA follows: TGTGCCAGCTTTTCCGCCCTAAGCTACGAGCAGTACTTC. Translated: CASFSALSYEQYF.

This clone was seen more than once but under ten times. The CDR3 sequence: CASSIGGAGFPEYF. The CDR3 bases are TGTGCCAGTAGTATAGGTGGGGCCGGTTTCCCTGAGTACTTC. This chain connects TRBV19 to TRBJ2-7; D may be TRBD1 (5 bases). This CDR3 region has 14 residues. The ends were cut back, 1 base at V and 11 bases at J, with 18 bases in the middle. Germline CDR1 is LNHDA and CDR2 is SQIVND (reference sequence).

The rearrangement uses TRBV28 and TRBJ2-5; TRBD1 might be the D (6 bases). Trimming left V 6 bases short and J 0 bases short, with 11 bases between. Germline V gene sequence: CDR1 MDHEN, CDR2 SYDVKM. This CDR3 contains 14 residues. CDR3 sequence (DNA): TGTGCCAGCAGCGTGGGGGCAAACCAAGAGACCCAGTACTTC. Encoded protein: CASSVGANQETQYF.

The chain links TRBV5-1 to TRBJ2-2; D is unresolved. V lost 0 bases and J lost 1, with 7 bases in between. The CDR3 consists of 15 residues. Germline assignment: CDR1 SGHRS and CDR2 YFSETQ. CDR3 in DNA: TGCGCCAGCAGCTTGGCCTCGGTGAACACCGGGGAGCTGTTTTTT. Its translation: CASSLASVNTGELFF. Based on the CDR3 plus reference TRBV5-1 and TRBJ2-2, the full variable domain is KAGVTQTPRYLIKTRGQQVTLSCSPISGHRSVSWYQQTPGQGLQFLFEYFSETQRNKGNFPGRFSGRQFSNSRSEMNVSTLELGDSALYLCASSLASVNTGELFFGEGSRLTVL.

Worth noting for this clone: The sample carries other DNA sequences with the same CDR3. The CDR3 loop reads CASSDQGLSYEQYF. The CDR3 DNA reads as TGTGCCAGCAGTGACCAGGGGCTCTCCTACGAGCAGTACTTC. The rearrangement uses TRBV2 and TRBJ2-7; D might be TRBD1 (6 bases). The CDR3 runs 14 residues. Germline V gives CDR1 SNHLY, CDR2 FYNNEI. V lost 3 bases and J lost 0, with 9 bases in between.

V usage is TRBV2 and J usage is TRBJ2-5, with D hard to call. The length of the CDR3 is 15 residues. Germline V gives CDR1 SNHLY, CDR2 FYNNEI. V was trimmed by 3 bases and J by 1 base, leaving 12 bases between them. The CDR3 region has the DNA TGTGCCAGCAGTGAGTGGGCCAGCTTCCAAGAGACCCAGTACTTC. This translates into CASSEWASFQETQYF.